This TCR beta chain was found in a study of blood T cell repertoires in COVID-19. Whole-study context: Material from acute and convalescent COVID-19 was sourced from the United States, Italy and Spain. Sources were T cells, B-cell-depleted T cells, or PBMCs; the material itself was cDNA or gDNA.

The V segment lost 5 bases and the J segment 7 bases; nucleotides outside the gene matches: 7. The length of the CDR3 is 14 residues. From germline, CDR1 is SGHTA and CDR2 FQGNSA. Original analysis: Amplified reference gene primers provided the basis for estimating nucleated cell counts. Using immunoSEQ multiplex PCR, the repertoire was profiled, and TCRdb retains in-frame clones only, with some absent. From that table come the V and J calls and clone size; the DNA was used to work out D and trimming. The data contain under 200,000 clones, over 80% of them seen just once; the ten biggest clones take up 2.5% to 3.5%.

Source material: peripheral blood. The receptor was isolated from a woman in her sixties or seventies with acute or convalescent COVID-19. The gene calls are TRBV7-2 and TRBJ2-7; 11 positions agree with TRBD2. Here the CDR3 DNA reads TGTGCCAGCAGCGTTATAGCGGGGGGGCATGAGCAGTACTTC. Its translation: CASSVIAGGHEQYF.